Presented here are 21 T cell receptor beta chains from one specimen sequenced in a study of cytomegalovirus exposure and HLA in healthy donors. PCR primers comprised 60 Vbeta and 13 Jbeta primers. Clones were read by immunoSEQ multiplex PCR, and TCRdb kept only the in-frame ones, dropping some. The profile shows some 160,000 clones, 65% to 85% of them singletons. The specimen sequenced was PBMCs. The receptors derive from a man aged 45-65 years in good health and CMV-seropositive.

V usage is TRBV27 and J usage is TRBJ2-7, with TRBD1 matching over 8 bases. The CDR3 sequence is 16 residues long. Germline V gene sequence: CDR1 MNHEY, CDR2 SMNVEV (reference sequence). With 6 bases clipped from V and 5 bases from J, the junction kept 15 bases outside the gene matches. The DNA of the CDR3 is TGTGCCAGCAGCCCTATAGGGGCAGGGGGCGTAAACGAGCAGTACTTC. Its protein is CASSPIGAGGVNEQYF.

The rearrangement links TRBV2 to TRBJ2-3, with a possible D match to TRBD2 (6 bases). V lost 2 bases, J lost 4 bases, and 16 bases lay in between. Per the germline V gene, CDR1 is SNHLY and CDR2 is FYNNEI. The CDR3 runs 16 residues. CDR3 amino acids: CASSEPYKREADTQYF. CDR3 in DNA: TGTGCCAGCAGTGAACCCTATAAAAGGGAGGCAGATACGCAGTATTTT.

The chain combines TRBV7-9 with TRBJ2-1, with 9 nucleotides matching TRBD2. The CDR3 length is 16 residues. From germline, CDR1 is SEHNR and CDR2 FQNEAQ (reference sequence). V was clipped by 4 bases and J by 9 bases; unmatched bases: 13. The CDR3 loop is CASSSPRRAGGGEQFF. The CDR3 DNA is TGTGCCAGCAGCTCCCCCCGCAGAGCGGGAGGTGGTGAGCAGTTCTTC.

The chain uses TRBV10-2 and TRBJ1-1; D is possibly TRBD1 (6 bases). CDR3 length: 12 amino acids. The V gene's germline CDR1 is WSHSY and CDR2 SAAADI. Trimming shortened V by 8 bases and J by 7 bases, and 14 bases separated the two germline ends. In DNA form, the CDR3 reads TGCGCCAGCCTGTCGCCGGACAGTGAAGCTTTCTTT. Amino acids: CASLSPDSEAFF.

The V and J genes are TRBV28 and TRBJ2-7; 8 nucleotides line up with TRBD1. This CDR3 contains 13 residues. With 6 bases clipped from V and 3 bases from J, the junction kept 4 bases outside the gene matches. Per the germline V gene, CDR1 is MDHEN and CDR2 is SYDVKM. CDR3 loop: CASRPTGVYEQYF. Here the CDR3 DNA reads TGTGCCAGCAGACCGACAGGGGTCTACGAGCAGTACTTC.

The rearrangement links TRBV14 to TRBJ1-4; tentative D call: TRBD1 (5 bases). The CDR3 covers 16 residues. Germline-derived CDR1 and CDR2 are SGHDN and FVKESK. V was trimmed by 5 bases and J by 0 bases, leaving 13 bases between them. CDR3 nucleotides: TGTGCCAGCAGCATCCGACAGATTGCAACTAATGAAAAACTGTTTTTT. It encodes CASSIRQIATNEKLFF.

V and J are TRBV9 and TRBJ1-2; D is perhaps TRBD1 (6 bases). CDR1 and CDR2 (germline): SGDLS, YYNGEE. This CDR3 contains 14 residues. Trimming removed 2 bases from V and 4 bases from J, with 12 bases in between. CDR3 bases: TGTGCCAGCAGCGTCGCAGGGGAGATCTATGGCTACACCTTC. Translating gives CASSVAGEIYGYTF.

V is TRBV19 and J is TRBJ2-6; D not resolved. Between the trimmed V and J ends, which lost 7 bases and 0 bases, there was a span of 7 bases. The CDR3 covers 14 residues. Germline CDR1 is LNHDA and CDR2 is SQIVND (reference sequence). The CDR3 region has the DNA TGTGCCAGTACCCCCCTCTCTGGGGCCAACGTCCTGACTTTC. This encodes CASTPLSGANVLTF.

The chain links TRBV6-1 to TRBJ1-1; a weak D match, TRBD1 (5 bases). The length of the CDR3 is 13 residues. The germline CDR1 and CDR2 sequences are MNHNS and SASEGT. V dropped 9 bases and J dropped 0 bases, with 11 bases sitting between them. CDR3 sequence: CASRQNLNTEAFF. The DNA of the CDR3 is TGTGCCAGTCGACAGAATTTGAACACTGAAGCTTTCTTT.

The chain carries TRBV4-3 and TRBJ1-1, with TRBD1 identical over 7 bases. The CDR3 runs to 14 residues. V lost 5 bases to trimming and J lost 2 bases; unmatched junction nucleotides: 5. Germline assignment: CDR1 LGHNA and CDR2 YSLEER. In nucleotides, the CDR3 is TGCGCCAGCAGCGCCGACAGGGCAAACACTGAAGCTTTCTTT. Protein sequence: CASSADRANTEAFF.

This chain joins TRBV29-1 and TRBJ2-7; D is uncertain. The germline CDR1 and CDR2 sequences are SQVTM and ANQGSEA. V dropped 2 bases and J dropped 4 bases, with 15 bases sitting between them. The CDR3 totals 14 residues. The CDR3 sequence: CSVEFLTRRYEQYF. The CDR3 DNA follows: TGCAGCGTTGAATTCCTGACACGACGGTACGAGCAGTACTTC.

The chain employs TRBV10-3 and TRBJ2-7, with 7 nucleotides matching TRBD1. Germline lookup yields CDR1 ENHRY and CDR2 SYGVKD. This CDR3 is 15 amino acids long. V lost 2 bases to trimming and J lost 1 base; unmatched junction nucleotides: 5. This CDR3 is CAISEGTAVSYEQYF. CDR3 DNA sequence: TGTGCCATCAGTGAGGGGACAGCCGTTTCCTACGAGCAGTACTTC.

The chain uses TRBV25-1 and TRBJ1-2, with a weak D call TRBD1 (6 bases). The V gene lost 5 bases and the J gene lost 6 bases, with 10 bases spanning the gap. The CDR3 sequence is 12 residues long. CDR1 and CDR2 from the germline V gene are MGHDK and SYGVNS. The CDR3 loop is CASSWSGDGYTF. CDR3 nucleotides: TGTGCCAGCAGTTGGTCAGGGGATGGCTACACCTTC.

This chain links TRBV28 with TRBJ1-1, with D unresolved. The CDR3 spans 17 residues. Germline V gene data show CDR1 as MDHEN and CDR2 as SYDVKM. V lost 3 bases to trimming and J lost 1 base, with 18 bases between them. CDR3 nucleotides: TGTGCCAGCAGTTTTGGCATCGACAACTTCCAGAACACTGAAGCTTTCTTT. It encodes CASSFGIDNFQNTEAFF.

V is TRBV4-2 and J is TRBJ2-3; 11 positions agree with TRBD2. Germline CDR1 is LGHNA and CDR2 is YNFKEQ. This CDR3 is 16 amino acids long. Germline trimming cut 2 bases from V and 2 bases from J; bases unmatched to any gene: 3. DNA of the CDR3: TGTGCCAGCAGCCAACGGACTAGCGGGTCCACAGATACGCAGTATTTT. It is translated as CASSQRTSGSTDTQYF.

The chain links TRBV28 to TRBJ1-4; no reliable D call. Between the trimmed V and J ends, which lost 2 bases and 0 bases, there was a span of 4 bases. The CDR3 contains 14 residues. From germline, CDR1 is MDHEN and CDR2 SYDVKM. CDR3 coding DNA: TGTGCCAGCAGTTTACTTGCAACTAATGAAAAACTGTTTTTT. It yields the protein CASSLLATNEKLFF.

The chain uses TRBV6-1 and TRBJ2-3, with 7 positions matching TRBD1. Germline assignment: CDR1 MNHNS and CDR2 SASEGT. The ends lost 2 bases at V and 3 bases at J; junction bases unmatched: 2. This CDR3 comprises 14 residues. CDR3 sequence: CASSEYRGTDTQYF. CDR3 nucleotide sequence: TGTGCCAGCAGTGAATACAGGGGTACAGATACGCAGTATTTT.

The rearrangement joins TRBV28 to TRBJ1-5, with 11 bases that match TRBD1. CDR3 length: 16 amino acids. Per germline, CDR1 MDHEN and CDR2 SYDVKM. The J segment lost 7 bases and the V segment lost 2 bases, leaving 7 bases of the junction unmatched. The CDR3 loop is CASSLTGTGGGQPQHF. The CDR3 bases are TGTGCCAGCAGTTTAACCGGGACAGGGGGTGGGCAGCCCCAGCATTTT.

V gene TRBV11-2 combines with J gene TRBJ2-7; TRBD2 might be the D (7 bases). V dropped 2 bases and J dropped 1 base, with 15 bases sitting between them. The CDR3 runs to 16 residues. The V gene's germline CDR1 is SGHAT and CDR2 FQNNGV. In DNA form, the CDR3 reads TGTGCCAGCAGCTTATTGCGGGGGCTTTCGTCCTACGAGCAGTACTTC. This translates into CASSLLRGLSSYEQYF.

The CDR3 here is CASSVEPGPDTQYF. The CDR3 nucleotides are TGTGCCAGCAGCGTAGAACCAGGTCCAGATACGCAGTATTTT. The chain couples TRBV9 to TRBJ2-3; D is unclear. V shed 0 bases and J shed 4 bases, with 9 bases lying between them. The CDR3 runs 14 residues. Germline V gene sequence: CDR1 SGDLS, CDR2 YYNGEE.

V and J are TRBV9 and TRBJ1-1; no definite D call. The CDR3 has 15 amino acids. Germline assignment: CDR1 SGDLS and CDR2 YYNGEE. Deletions cut 3 bases from V and 4 bases from J, with 16 bases between. CDR3 nucleotides: TGTGCCAGCAGCGGTACAAGTACTCGGAGCACTGAAGCTTTCTTT. It translates to CASSGTSTRSTEAFF.